A single sample gave rise to the 8 T cell receptor beta chains below, sequenced in a study of neurological immune-mediated disorders. TCRdb re-analysed the 5' RACE reads in MiXCR, keeping a single row per CDR3 protein. The sample carries approximately 90,000 distinct CDR3 sequences, approximately 3.3% recorded once. The sample was PBMCs. The receptor source for this set is a young woman with multiple sclerosis.

This clonotype has a count of ten or more. The rearrangement uses TRBV6-5 and TRBJ2-2, with D unresolved. V was cut by 0 bases and J by 1 base, with 6 bases left in between. CDR3 length equals 15 residues. Germline V gene data show CDR1 as MNHEY and CDR2 as SVGAGI. Written as DNA, the CDR3 is TGTGCCAGCAGTTACTCAAGGGAGAACACCGGGGAGCTGTTTTTT. Its protein product is CASSYSRENTGELFF.

This clonotype was seen many times. The chain has TRBV7-2 and TRBJ2-5; no clear D gene. CDR1 SGHTA and CDR2 FQGNSA come from the germline V gene. CDR3 size: 11 residues. V lost 4 bases to trimming and J lost 5 bases, with 5 bases between them. Here the CDR3 reads CASSSRETQYF. CDR3 DNA: TGTGCCAGCAGCTCAAGGGAGACCCAGTACTTC.

This clonotype was recorded at least ten times. The rearrangement joins TRBV30 to TRBJ1-1; 7 nucleotides line up with TRBD1. V lost 2 bases to trimming and J lost 1 base; unmatched junction nucleotides: 4. The V gene's germline CDR1 is GTSNPN and CDR2 SVGIG (reference sequence). This CDR3 has 14 residues. CDR3 protein: CAWSPDRANTEAFF. CDR3 nucleotides: TGTGCCTGGAGTCCTGACAGGGCGAACACTGAAGCTTTCTTT.

For this clonotype: This may be a read error: a much more frequent sequence differs by one nucleotide. The chain couples TRBV7-6 to TRBJ2-5; D is perhaps TRBD1 (6 bases). The CDR3 length is 12 residues. Looked up from germline, CDR1 is SGHVS and CDR2 is FNYEAQ. Here the CDR3 DNA reads TGTACCAGCAGCCCGGACAGAGAGACCCAGTACTTC. Its protein is CTSSPDRETQYF.

The table lists this clonotype with many counts. This chain links TRBV7-9 with TRBJ2-3; 12 nucleotides agree with TRBD2. The CDR3 length is 20 residues. V shed 5 bases and J 5 bases; nucleotides not matched to a gene: 20. Germline assignment: CDR1 SEHNR and CDR2 FQNEAQ (reference sequence). For the CDR3, the DNA is TGTGCCAGCAGCCCGAGTTTTGGGACTAGCGGGCCGTATACCAGAGATACGCAGTATTTT. This codes for CASSPSFGTSGPYTRDTQYF.

This clonotype occurred many times. The CDR3 nucleotides read TGTGCCAGCAGCGTGGGACAGACTACTGGAAACACCATATATTTT. Amino acids: CASSVGQTTGNTIYF. The chain is built from TRBV5-4 and TRBJ1-3; 7 bases align to TRBD1. The germline CDR1 and CDR2 sequences are SGHNT and YYREEE (reference sequence). V gave up 4 bases and J gave up 2 bases; unmatched junction bases: 6. The CDR3 runs to 15 residues. Full variable domain (outside the CDR3, taken from reference TRBV5-4 and TRBJ1-3): ETGVTQSPTHLIKTRGQQVTLRCSSQSGHNTVSWYQQALGQGPQFIFQYYREEENGRGNFPPRFSGLQFPNYSSELNVNALELDDSALYLCASSVGQTTGNTIYFGEGSWLTVV.

The table lists this clonotype with many counts. J is TRBJ2-7 and V is TRBV5-1, with 9 bases that match TRBD1. Trimming removed 2 bases from V and 2 bases from J; junction bases left unmatched: 2. The CDR3 length is 14 residues. CDR1 is SGHRS and CDR2 is YFSETQ in the germline V gene. This CDR3 is CASSFGTGTYEQYF. The CDR3 nucleotides are TGCGCCAGCAGCTTCGGGACAGGGACCTACGAGCAGTACTTC.

This clonotype was recorded many times. V usage is TRBV20-1 and J usage is TRBJ1-1, with D maybe TRBD1 (5 bases). V was trimmed by 5 bases and J by 1 base, leaving 11 bases between them. Germline lookup yields CDR1 DFQATT and CDR2 SNEGSKA (reference sequence). The CDR3 contains 13 residues. This CDR3 is CSARSRENTEAFF. The CDR3 DNA follows: TGCAGTGCTCGAAGCAGGGAGAACACTGAAGCTTTCTTT.